Sequencing of this TCR beta chain was carried out in a study of cytomegalovirus exposure and HLA in healthy donors (dated by TCRdb to about 2017). Looking at the study overall: An earlier analysis of several hundred of the donors reported over 250 Gb of sequence data and 90 million to 120 million unique TCR beta sequences obtained from approximately 180 million T cells. An early release that covered about 600 HLA-typed donors contained 300 to 350 gigabases of sequencing data and about 84 million unique TCR sequences. The genetic ancestry cluster associated with self-reported Caucasian donors included roughly 84% of the 300 to 450 genotyped donors. The study was designed to test whether signatures of past pathogen exposure could be identified by cataloging public T cell receptors. Using immunosequencing, the study profiled T cell repertoires from fewer than 850 subjects and related those repertoires to cytomegalovirus serostatus. Along with the approximately 670-subject first cohort, a separate validation cohort of over a hundred different subjects was used. To predict cytomegalovirus infection status, the study brought together high-throughput TCR immunosequencing, statistical association of individual TCRs with disease status, and machine learning. A later analysis re-analyzed previously published TCR beta repertoires from 666 donors and added high-resolution HLA genotyping to study TCR occurrence patterns. In the later analysis, no new phenotypic data were used to find candidate immune exposures; instead, reliance was placed on TCR beta sequences and their occurrence across donors. To decide whether each TCR beta V gene segment behaved as functional or pseudogenic, an earlier analysis of over 500 of the donors relied on high-throughput TCR beta sequencing. Donor age, sex, ethnicity and CMV serostatus were collected together with the repertoire data. A later genetic analysis took genome-wide SNP genotypes for about 55% of the roughly 670 donors and used that subset as a discovery cohort. All discovery cohort repertoires had been generated using a single sequencing platform. HLA typing covered class I and class II loci at four-digit resolution. The number of donors typed differed by locus, with about 629-630 for A, B, C, DRB1 and DQB1, over 500 for DQA1, 606 for DPA1, and approximately 470 for DPB1. Because of strong linkage in the cohort, five DR-DQ haplotypes were treated as single units for association and clustering. Among 398 genotyped donors of the cohort, an average of roughly 240,000 unique TCR beta nucleotide sequences were sequenced per donor, roughly a sixth of them non-productive.

The cohort was made up of approximately 670 healthy bone marrow donors. Cohort members were all nominally healthy when sampled, although unrecorded immune exposures were likely present. The donor was CMV seropositive and belonged to the group of about 290 seropositive cohort members. A peripheral blood sample was provided by each donor, and peripheral blood mononuclear cells were used for TCR beta sequencing. Genomic DNA extraction from the blood cell samples was performed with the Qiagen DNeasy Blood Extraction Kit. For this clone: The antigen this receptor binds is unknown. Base quality data are lacking; no much larger clone is found one base away.

There are 16 amino acids in the CDR3, from cysteine to phenylalanine inclusive. The entry retains the CDR3 DNA only, 48 bases that are in frame from base 1. From V the trimming removes 4 bases and from J it removes 10 bases, while the gene matches leave 15 bases of the junction unaccounted for. CDR1 and CDR2, per the germline V gene, are SNHLY and FYNNEI. Points the paper makes about the study in general: Across donors, most TCR sequences were observed very rarely, whereas some public TCRs were present in many individuals. In an earlier analysis of several hundred of the donors, most TCR beta V segments were observed in productive rearrangements about 87% or about 30% of the time, broadly matching IMGT annotations. Correlated functional status among segregating V segments might reflect linkage disequilibrium, but an unknown experimental factor could not be ruled out. A few of the identified cytomegalovirus-associated TCR beta chains were confirmed in vitro to be specific for cytomegalovirus antigens. The only immune exposure information available for the cohort was CMV serostatus. In a later analysis, HLA-associated TCR beta chains were found to be more clonally expanded and to have lower generation probabilities than equally common non-associated chains. Specific HLA alleles were associated with over 15,000 TCR beta sequences at a false discovery rate of 0.05 in a later analysis. According to the authors, the approach could potentially be generalized to other disease states and immunological phenotypes. Fewer than 20 rarely observed V segments, including chromosome 9 orphons, were excluded from the earlier analysis of approximately 500 of the donors because counts were too low. In a later analysis, TCR association rates were found to vary across HLA loci, with the most associated TCRs seen for DRB1 alleles and the fewest for HLA-C alleles. A cluster of highly shared sequence variants was judged likely to be a technical artifact of the sequencing pipeline. HLA typing was unavailable for some donors at each locus, so association tests used only the typed subset. A later genetic analysis reported fewer N-insertions in productive TCRs among donors in an Asian-associated ancestry cluster than the roughly 700-donor mean. A later analysis reported that several top co-occurrence clusters appeared linked to parvovirus B19, influenza, CMV and Epstein-Barr virus. Most CMV-associated TCR beta chains appeared to be HLA-restricted in a later analysis, and the HLA associations seemed to be driven largely by CMV exposure. A further reported finding was that TCR beta sequences accurately predicted the HLA-A and HLA-B alleles for most subjects in the first cohort. Sequencing depth was assumed to be roughly uniform across donors in the presence/absence analyses, though that assumption may not hold. Cytomegalovirus status was reported to be diagnosed by the classifier with high specificity and sensitivity in both the original and validation cohorts. In a later genetic analysis, a missense DCLRE1C variant was associated with V-gene and J-gene trimming of TCR beta chains, and the association was replicated in an independent cohort. Some IMGT-functional V segments, including TRBV6-2 and TRBV6-3, could not be distinguished by the 87-base-pair reads and were therefore excluded. The cohort was sequenced for TCR beta chains only, and without alpha or paired-chain data the features that could be detected were limited. Assigning TCR associations to individual alleles was difficult when HLA alleles, especially DR and DQ, strongly co-occurred. In the study, 150 to 200 TCR beta chains were listed as associated with cytomegalovirus.

The method was the immunoSEQ multiplex PCR assay. The multiplex PCR relied on a mix of 60 forward primers for TCR Vbeta segments and 13 reverse primers for TCR Jbeta segments. The CDR3 region of rearranged TCR beta genes was amplified from genomic DNA by a multiplex PCR assay. The amplified TCR beta libraries were sequenced on the Illumina HiSeq System as 87-base-pair reads. The study's own analysis went as follows. A later analysis counted some 74 million unique TCR beta chains across the 666 repertoires, and approximately 11 million of these chains were shared by at least two donors. Raw reads were error-corrected and collapsed into unique sequences with a nearest-neighbor algorithm that merged closely related sequences to remove PCR and sequencing errors. Alignment of CDR3 sequences to IMGT reference sequences was used to assign V, D and J gene segments. Each retained sequence needed at least a six-nucleotide match to both a V gene segment and a J gene segment. A rearrangement counted as productive if the CDR3 had no stop codons and remained in frame with V and J, and every other rearrangement counted as non-productive. Following IMGT convention, CDR3 was defined as the stretch from the second conserved V-encoded cysteine to the conserved J-encoded phenylalanine. The earlier analysis of about 590 of the donors excluded sequences that lacked an unambiguous match to a single V gene segment. In an earlier analysis of a few hundred of the donors, a V segment was called functional when productive rearrangements were above 56.7%, and segregating when the standard deviation between donors exceeded 5%. A statistical classification framework was built for diagnosing cytomegalovirus status from the catalog of TCR beta chain sequences. A later analysis assigned V and J genes by comparing TCR nucleotide sequences with IMGT/GENE-DB human TR gene sequences. Using the TCRdist pipeline, a later analysis assigned CDR3 sequences along with most-parsimonious VDJ recombination scenarios. In a later analysis, each TCR beta chain was defined by its CDR3 amino acid sequence together with its V-gene family, and reads lacking a unique V-gene family were excluded. As a way to deal with suspected cross-contamination and a sequencing artifact, a later analysis dropped 592 nucleotide sequences that were highly shared and had low generation probability. A later analysis calculated a clonal expansion index for each public chain from normalized within-repertoire ranks of inferred template counts. Generation probabilities in a later analysis came from a VDJ recombination model fitted to out-of-frame rearrangements, and those results were checked against IGoR. A later analysis scored TCR-TCR, TCR-HLA and TCR-CMV co-occurrence with hypergeometric tests, applying a repertoire-size bias correction to TCR pairs. A later analysis estimated false discovery rates by permuting HLA or CMV assignments 20 times. In a later analysis, co-occurring TCRs were grouped with DBSCAN, and TCRdist sequence similarity was added when clustering was performed within HLA-allele-positive subsets. Co-occurrence clustering excluded repertoires with fewer than 30,000 or more than 120,000 public chains, plus five with anomalous nucleotide sharing. Imported from immuneACCESS, the table was reduced by TCRdb to in-frame sequences with V and J called. These copies leave out some clones; in studies compared against another copy, an unresolved V gene accounts for under half, and the cause of the remainder is not known. That table supplies the V and J calls and clone size; D and trimming were determined from the DNA. The sample table records 100,000 to 150,000 clones; roughly four fifths of these occur just once. About 4% of the sample comes from the top ten.

Rearrangement joined TRBV2 to TRBJ2-1, and 8 bases in between align with TRBD2. The receptor comes from a woman between 50 and 59 years old in good health and CMV-seropositive. The specimen was PBMCs. The DNA is TGTGCCAGCAGTGGAGGGGTGCTAGCGGGCTCAGGGGAGCAGTTCTTC. Its translation is CASSGGVLAGSGEQFF.